This T cell receptor beta chain was identified during a study of patients and donors after allogeneic stem cell transplantation. MiXCR was run by TCRdb on the RT-PCR reads, yielding one entry per CDR3 protein. The data hold some 87,000 distinct CDR3 sequences, with around 48% observed a single time. The V gene lost 4 bases and the J gene lost 0 bases, with 12 bases spanning the gap. The CDR3 has 15 residues. CDR1 is MNHEY, CDR2 SVGAGI, per germline. The V gene is TRBV6-5, the J gene TRBJ1-2; D might be TRBD1 (5 bases). Input material: blood, either unsorted or a sorted T cell fraction (not recorded which). The receptor comes from a human donor who was either an allogeneic HSCT recipient or a stem cell or donor lymphocyte infusion donor (not recorded which). It is not recorded whose cells these are; they may come from a transplant donor. CDR3 nucleotides: TGTGCCAGCAGTTCCCGACAGCCCGCTAACTATGGCTACACCTTC. Translation: CASSSRQPANYGYTF.